This TCR beta chain emerged from a study of cytomegalovirus exposure and HLA in healthy donors. Findings and caveats of the study: In most subjects, TCR beta sequences reportedly gave accurate predictions of HLA-A and HLA-B alleles. The listing of 150 to 200 TCR beta chains classed them as cytomegalovirus-associated. Researchers had no immune exposure information except CMV serostatus available.

As to this clone: The antigen remains unidentified.

CDR3 length equals 12 residues. V shed 1 base and J shed 6 bases, with 7 bases lying between them. From germline, CDR1 is SGHDN and CDR2 FVKESK. This PCR relied on a set of 60 Vbeta primers and 13 Jbeta primers. In the study's own analysis: In a later analysis, of approximately 81 million unique beta chains, about 12 million appeared in at least two donors. Repertoires were generated with immunoSEQ multiplex PCR, while TCRdb's copy carries only in-frame clones and drops some. Clone size and V and J calls were adopted from that table, with D and trimming inferred from the DNA. The sample contains some 250,000 clones, over 80% of which appear only once.

Sequenced sample: PBMCs. This TCR was recovered from a woman in her thirties or forties in good health and CMV-seropositive. J is TRBJ2-7 and V is TRBV14, with D possibly being TRBD2 (5 bases). CDR3 nucleotide sequence: TGTGCCAGCAGCCAAGTCCGGGGCGAGCAGTACTTC. It codes for CASSQVRGEQYF.